A selection of T cell receptor beta chains follows, all from one sample in a study of blood T cell repertoires in COVID-19. Data came from immunoSEQ multiplex PCR; TCRdb stores just in-frame clones and leaves some out. The sample has about 19,000 clones, approximately 91% seen once. Material: peripheral blood. The receptors originated from a human donor in a cohort sampled during active COVID-19. Each CDR3 is given with its conserved first and last residue. The order of the fields is J gene, D gene, V gene, CDR3 protein, CDR3 DNA. The D gene is left open where the match is weak.

>TRBJ2-1|TRBD2|TRBV18
CASSPGTSGANNEQFF
TGTGCCAGCTCACCGGGAACTAGCGGGGCTAACAATGAGCAGTTCTTC
>TRBJ2-7|-|TRBV7-9
CASSLRDSYEQYF
TGTGCCAGCAGCTTACGAGACTCGTACGAGCAGTACTTC
>TRBJ1-5|-|TRBV2
CASSGTGQPQHF
TGTGCCAGCAGTGGAACAGGGCAGCCCCAGCATTTT
>TRBJ2-1|TRBD2|TRBV5-1
CASSLLGGRLEQFF
TGCGCCAGCAGCCTGTTGGGGGGGAGATTGGAGCAGTTCTTC
>TRBJ1-1|-|TRBV6-6
CASSYGQGEGTEAFF
TGTGCCAGCAGTTACGGGCAGGGTGAAGGCACTGAAGCTTTCTTT
>TRBJ2-3|-|TRBV14
CASSQGGVYSDTQYF
TGTGCCAGCAGCCAAGGAGGCGTCTACTCAGATACGCAGTATTTT
>TRBJ2-1|TRBD2|TRBV5-4
CASSRGGGGAGNEQFF
TGTGCCAGCAGCCGGGGTGGCGGGGGGGCCGGCAATGAGCAGTTCTTC
>TRBJ1-6|-|TRBV12-5
CASGSVKVSPRSSYNSPLHF
TGTGCTAGTGGTTCGGTTAAAGTTTCCCCTCGTAGCTCCTATAATTCACCCCTCCACTTT
>TRBJ2-5|TRBD2|TRBV30
CAWSYNSGGAVETQYF
TGTGCCTGGAGTTATAATAGCGGGGGGGCTGTGGAGACCCAGTACTTC
>TRBJ1-1|-|TRBV27
CASSRGTEAFF
TGTGCCAGCTCGAGAGGTACTGAAGCTTTCTTT
>TRBJ2-1|-|TRBV10-3
CAIESELYEQFF
TGTGCCATCGAAAGTGAACTCTATGAGCAGTTCTTC
>TRBJ1-5|-|TRBV18
CASSPPSETDSNQPQHF
TGTGCCAGCTCACCACCGAGTGAGACAGATAGCAATCAGCCCCAGCATTTT
>TRBJ2-2|-|TRBV2
CASRPGDWGMELFF
TGTGCCAGCAGGCCGGGAGACTGGGGAATGGAGCTGTTTTTT
>TRBJ2-7|-|TRBV15
CATSRVPTGYANEQYF
TGTGCCACCAGCAGAGTCCCTACAGGGTACGCGAACGAGCAGTACTTC
>TRBJ2-2|-|TRBV6-5
CASSRTANTGELFF
TGTGCCAGCAGTCGGACAGCTAACACCGGGGAGCTGTTTTTT
>TRBJ2-3|-|TRBV10-2
CASRERARADTQYF
TGCGCCAGCAGGGAGCGGGCCAGGGCAGATACGCAGTATTTT